This T cell receptor beta chain was retrieved from a study of blood T cells in healthy people across ages. Next came a second PCR, run for roughly 6 to 11 cycles, which used a sample-barcoded 5' primer along with a J-beta primer mix. Each CDR3 protein is one row after TCRdb ran MiXCR on the 5' RACE reads. The data show 1.5 million to 2 million distinct CDR3 sequences, with roughly a third seen just once and 10% to 12% held by the top ten. This clonotype was seen more than once but under ten times. CDR3 length equals 16 residues. Per germline, CDR1 SGHVT and CDR2 SQSDAQ. Trimming cost V 1 base and J 5 bases, with 18 bases left between them.

The chain is built from TRBV7-4 and TRBJ2-7; D is perhaps TRBD1 or TRBD2 (5 bases each). This clonotype was sampled from a woman aged 30 to 39 in good health. The specimen sequenced was blood. CDR3 residues: CASSLGGLPGIHEQYF. For the CDR3, the DNA is TGTGCCAGCAGCTTAGGTGGACTGCCAGGGATCCACGAGCAGTACTTC.